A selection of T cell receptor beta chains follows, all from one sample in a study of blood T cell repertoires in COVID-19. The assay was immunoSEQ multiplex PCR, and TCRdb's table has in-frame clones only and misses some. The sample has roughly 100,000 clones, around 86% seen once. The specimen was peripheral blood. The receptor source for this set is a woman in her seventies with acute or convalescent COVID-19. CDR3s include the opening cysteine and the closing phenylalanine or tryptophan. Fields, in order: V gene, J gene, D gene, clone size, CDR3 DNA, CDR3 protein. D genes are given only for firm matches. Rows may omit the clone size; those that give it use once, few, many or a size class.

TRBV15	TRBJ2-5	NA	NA	TGTGCCACCAGCTTACTGTGGGCAGCAGAGACCCAGTACTTC	CATSLLWAAETQYF
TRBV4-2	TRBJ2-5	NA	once	TGTGCCAGCAGCCAAGAACGGAGGGAACAAGAGACCCAGTACTTC	CASSQERREQETQYF
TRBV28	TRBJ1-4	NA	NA	TGTGCCAGCAGTTTTCGCCGGGCAACTAATGAAAAACTGTTTTTT	CASSFRRATNEKLFF
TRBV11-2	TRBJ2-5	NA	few	TGTGCCAGCAGTTATACGACGGGGATTGGAGAGACCCAGTACTTC	CASSYTTGIGETQYF
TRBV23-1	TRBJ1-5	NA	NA	TGCGCCAGCACCTTCTTTGGAGGGGTGGGAACTCAGCCCCAGCATTTT	CASTFFGGVGTQPQHF
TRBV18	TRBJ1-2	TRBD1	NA	TGTGCCAGCTCACCAGAGACAGGGGGACCCTATGGCTACACCTTC	CASSPETGGPYGYTF
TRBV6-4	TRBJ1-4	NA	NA	TGTGCCAGCAGTGACAGGGCGGGTGAAAAACTGTTTTTT	CASSDRAGEKLFF
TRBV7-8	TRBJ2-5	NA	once	TGTGCCAGCAGCTTGGGGGGTATCACCGAAGAGACCCAGTACTTC	CASSLGGITEETQYF
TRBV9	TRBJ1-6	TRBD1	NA	TGTGCCAGCAGCGTAGCTACCGGGACAGGGGGTTCACCCCTCCACTTT	CASSVATGTGGSPLHF
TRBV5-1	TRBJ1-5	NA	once	TGCGCCAGCAGCCCCGACTTTTATAGCAATCAGCCCCAGCATTTT	CASSPDFYSNQPQHF
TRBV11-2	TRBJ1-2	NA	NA	TGTGCCAGCAGGACATACATGACAGGAGCAAGTGATGGCTACACCTTC	CASRTYMTGASDGYTF
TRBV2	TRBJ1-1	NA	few	TGTGCCAGCAGCATACAGCTTATGAACACTGAAGCTTTCTTT	CASSIQLMNTEAFF
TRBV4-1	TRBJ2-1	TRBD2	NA	TGCGCCAGCAGCCGCGGGGGGGCCGGTAATGAGCAGTTCTTC	CASSRGGAGNEQFF
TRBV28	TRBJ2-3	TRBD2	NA	TGTGCCAGCAGTTTATTCGGCGGGGGATACACAGATACGCAGTATTTT	CASSLFGGGYTDTQYF
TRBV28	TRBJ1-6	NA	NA	TGTGCCAGCAGCCTACAGATTTTCTATAATTCACCCCTCCACTTT	CASSLQIFYNSPLHF
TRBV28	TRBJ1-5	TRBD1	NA	TGTGCCAGCAGTAAATCGGGACAGGGGTTCAATCAGCCCCAGCATTTT	CASSKSGQGFNQPQHF
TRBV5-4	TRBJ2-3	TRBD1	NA	TGTGCCAGCAGGGGACAGGGGACCGATACGCAGTATTTT	CASRGQGTDTQYF
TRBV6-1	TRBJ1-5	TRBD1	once	TGTGCCAGCAGTGAAGGGACAGGGAAGGTTCGTCAGCCCCAGCATTTT	CASSEGTGKVRQPQHF
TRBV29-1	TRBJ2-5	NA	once	TGCAGCGGGAGAAGACCCCAAGAGACCCAGTACTTC	CSGRRPQETQYF
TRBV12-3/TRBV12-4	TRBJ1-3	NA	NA	TGTGCCAGCAGTTTTTACTTAAACACCATATATTTT	CASSFYLNTIYF
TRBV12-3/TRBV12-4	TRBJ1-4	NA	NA	TGTGCCAGCAGTTCGGGGGGTGGTGAAAAACTGTTTTTT	CASSSGGGEKLFF
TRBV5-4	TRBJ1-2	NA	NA	TGTGCCAGCTTGAACCGGGACACTAACTATGGCTACACCTTC	CASLNRDTNYGYTF
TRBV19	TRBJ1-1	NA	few	TGTGCCAGTTCCCAAGGACGGGAGAACACTGAAGCTTTCTTT	CASSQGRENTEAFF
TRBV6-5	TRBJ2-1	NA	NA	TGTGCCAGCAGTTACACAGAAAAGCGGGTGAATGAGCAGTTCTTC	CASSYTEKRVNEQFF
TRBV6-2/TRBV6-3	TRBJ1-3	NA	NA	TGTGCCAGCAGTCCAACACCCATCGGGAGAAACACCATATATTTT	CASSPTPIGRNTIYF
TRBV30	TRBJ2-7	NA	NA	TGTGCCTGGAGCATCCGGGGATCCTACGAGCAGTACTTC	CAWSIRGSYEQYF
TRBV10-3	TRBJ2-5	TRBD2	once	TGTGCCATCAGTGCGGAGCGGGGGTACCAAGAGACCCAGTACTTC	CAISAERGYQETQYF
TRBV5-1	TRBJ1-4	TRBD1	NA	TGCGCCAGCAGCCCGGGACAGGAAGGTGAAAAACTGTTTTTT	CASSPGQEGEKLFF